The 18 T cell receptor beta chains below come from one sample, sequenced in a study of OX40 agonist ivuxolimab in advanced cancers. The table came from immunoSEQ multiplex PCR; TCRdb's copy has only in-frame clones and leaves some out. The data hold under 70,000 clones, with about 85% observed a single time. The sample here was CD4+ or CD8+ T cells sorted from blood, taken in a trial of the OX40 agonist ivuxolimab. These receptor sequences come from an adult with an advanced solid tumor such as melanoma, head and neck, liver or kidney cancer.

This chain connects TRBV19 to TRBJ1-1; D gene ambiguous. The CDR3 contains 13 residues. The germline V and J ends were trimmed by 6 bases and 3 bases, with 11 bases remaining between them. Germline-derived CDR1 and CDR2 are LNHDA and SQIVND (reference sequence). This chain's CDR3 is CASRRGLDTEAFF. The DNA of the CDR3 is TGTGCCAGTAGACGGGGATTAGACACTGAAGCTTTCTTT.

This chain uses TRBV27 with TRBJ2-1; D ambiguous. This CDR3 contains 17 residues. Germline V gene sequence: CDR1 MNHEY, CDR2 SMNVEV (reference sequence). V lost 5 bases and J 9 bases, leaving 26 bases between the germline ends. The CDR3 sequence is CASSRSALGPLNSEQFF. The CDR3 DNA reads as TGTGCCAGCAGTCGTTCAGCCTTAGGGCCCCTTAACAGTGAGCAGTTCTTC.

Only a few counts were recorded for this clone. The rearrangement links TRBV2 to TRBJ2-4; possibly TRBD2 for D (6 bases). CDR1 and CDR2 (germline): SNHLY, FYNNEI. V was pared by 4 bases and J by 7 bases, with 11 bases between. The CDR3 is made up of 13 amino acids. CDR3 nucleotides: TGTGCCAGCAGTGGATTGGAGGGGAACATTCAGTACTTC. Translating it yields CASSGLEGNIQYF. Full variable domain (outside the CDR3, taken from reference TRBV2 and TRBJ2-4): EPEVTQTPSHQVTQMGQEVILRCVPISNHLYFYWYRQILGQKVEFLVSFYNNEISEKSEIFDDQFSVERPDGSNFTLKIRSTKLEDSAMYFCASSGLEGNIQYFGAGTRLSVL.

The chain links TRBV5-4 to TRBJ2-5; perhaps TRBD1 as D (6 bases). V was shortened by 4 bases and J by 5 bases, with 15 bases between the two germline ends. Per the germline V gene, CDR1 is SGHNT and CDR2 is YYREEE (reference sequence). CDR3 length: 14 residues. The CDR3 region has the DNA TGTGCCAGCAGCCAAAAAGACAGGATGGAGACCCAGTACTTC. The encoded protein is CASSQKDRMETQYF.

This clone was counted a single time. The CDR3: CASSQGDRQGSEKLFF. The CDR3 nucleotides read TGCGCCAGCAGCCAAGGGGATAGACAGGGGAGTGAAAAACTGTTTTTT. The chain couples TRBV4-1 to TRBJ1-4; 8 bases match TRBD1. The V gene end was trimmed by 1 base and the J gene end by 7 bases; junction bases not matched to a gene: 8. The germline V gene encodes CDR1 MGHRA and CDR2 YSYEKL. CDR3 length equals 16 residues.

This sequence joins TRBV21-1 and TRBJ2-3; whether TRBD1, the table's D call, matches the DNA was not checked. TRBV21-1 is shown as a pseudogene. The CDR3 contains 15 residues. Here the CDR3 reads CASSKTGIRKDTQYF. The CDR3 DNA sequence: TGTGCCAGCAGCAAAACAGGGATACGAAAAGATACGCAGTATTTT.

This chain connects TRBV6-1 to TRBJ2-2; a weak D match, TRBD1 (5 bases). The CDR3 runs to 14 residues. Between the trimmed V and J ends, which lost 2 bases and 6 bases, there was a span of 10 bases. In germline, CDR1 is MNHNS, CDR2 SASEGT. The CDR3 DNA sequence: TGTGCCAGCAGTGAACCAGGGTGGCCCGGGGAGCTGTTTTTT. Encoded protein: CASSEPGWPGELFF.

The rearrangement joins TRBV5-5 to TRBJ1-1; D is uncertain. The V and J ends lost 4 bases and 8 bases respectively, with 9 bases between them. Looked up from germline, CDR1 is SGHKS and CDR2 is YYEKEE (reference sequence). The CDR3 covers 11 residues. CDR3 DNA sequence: TGTGCCAGCAGCCGGGATATAGAAGCTTTCTTT. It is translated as CASSRDIEAFF.

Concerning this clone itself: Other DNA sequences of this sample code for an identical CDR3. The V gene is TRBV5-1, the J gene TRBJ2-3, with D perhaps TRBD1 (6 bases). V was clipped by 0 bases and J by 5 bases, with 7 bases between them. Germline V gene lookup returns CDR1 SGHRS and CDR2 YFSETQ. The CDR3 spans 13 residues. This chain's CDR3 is CASSLEGVDTQYF. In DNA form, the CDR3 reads TGCGCCAGCAGCTTGGAGGGGGTAGATACGCAGTATTTT.

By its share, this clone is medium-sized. DNA for the CDR3: TGTGCCAGCAGTTTAGTTGGGGGTTCCTACGAGCAGTACTTC. It is translated as CASSLVGGSYEQYF. The chain employs TRBV28 and TRBJ2-7; D might be TRBD1 or TRBD2, each matching 5 bases. V was cut by 2 bases and J by 1 base, with 9 bases left in between. Germline V gene data show CDR1 as MDHEN and CDR2 as SYDVKM. The CDR3 is 14 residues long.

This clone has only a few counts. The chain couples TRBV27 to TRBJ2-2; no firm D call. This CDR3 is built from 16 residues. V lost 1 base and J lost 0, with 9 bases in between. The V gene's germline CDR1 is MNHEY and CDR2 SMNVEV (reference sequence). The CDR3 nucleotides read TGTGCCAGCAGTTTATGGGTGGGTTCGAACACCGGGGAGCTGTTTTTT. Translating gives CASSLWVGSNTGELFF.

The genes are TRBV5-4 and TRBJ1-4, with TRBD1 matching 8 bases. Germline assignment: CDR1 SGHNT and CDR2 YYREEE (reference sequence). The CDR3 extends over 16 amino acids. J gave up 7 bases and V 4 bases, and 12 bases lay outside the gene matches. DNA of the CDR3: TGTGCCAGCAGCGCCAATCCCGAGGACAGGGCTGAAAAACTGTTTTTT. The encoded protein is CASSANPEDRAEKLFF.

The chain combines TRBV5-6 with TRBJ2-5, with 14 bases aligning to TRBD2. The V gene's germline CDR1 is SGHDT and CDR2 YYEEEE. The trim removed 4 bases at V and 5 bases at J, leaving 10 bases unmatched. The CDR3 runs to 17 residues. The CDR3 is CASSERLAGGRRETQYF. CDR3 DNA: TGTGCCAGCAGCGAGAGACTAGCGGGAGGGCGCCGGGAGACCCAGTACTTC.

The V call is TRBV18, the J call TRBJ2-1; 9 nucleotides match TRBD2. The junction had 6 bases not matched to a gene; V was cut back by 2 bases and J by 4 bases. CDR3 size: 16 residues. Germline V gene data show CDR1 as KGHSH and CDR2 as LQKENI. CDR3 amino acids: CASSPVAGALYNEQFF. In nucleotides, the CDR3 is TGTGCCAGCTCACCAGTAGCGGGGGCACTATACAATGAGCAGTTCTTC. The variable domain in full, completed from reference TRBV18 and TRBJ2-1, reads NAGVMQNPRHLVRRRGQEARLRCSPMKGHSHVYWYRQLPEEGLKFMVYLQKENIIDESGMPKERFSAEFPKEGPSILRIQQVVRGDSAAYFCASSPVAGALYNEQFFGPGTRLTVL.

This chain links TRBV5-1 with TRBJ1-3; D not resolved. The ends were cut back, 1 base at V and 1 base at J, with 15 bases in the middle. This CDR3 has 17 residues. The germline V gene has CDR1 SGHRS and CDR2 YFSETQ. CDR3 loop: CASSLTAGRGSGNTIYF. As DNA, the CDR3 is TGCGCCAGCAGCTTGACGGCAGGCCGGGGTTCTGGAAACACCATATATTTT.

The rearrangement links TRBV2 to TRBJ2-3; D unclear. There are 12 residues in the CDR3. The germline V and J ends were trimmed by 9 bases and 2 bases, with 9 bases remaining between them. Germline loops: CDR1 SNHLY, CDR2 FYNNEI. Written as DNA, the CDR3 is TGTGCCAGTTACCCAGACACAGATACGCAGTATTTT. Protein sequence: CASYPDTDTQYF. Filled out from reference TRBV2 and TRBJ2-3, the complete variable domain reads EPEVTQTPSHQVTQMGQEVILRCVPISNHLYFYWYRQILGQKVEFLVSFYNNEISEKSEIFDDQFSVERPDGSNFTLKIRSTKLEDSAMYFCASYPDTDTQYFGPGTRLTVL.

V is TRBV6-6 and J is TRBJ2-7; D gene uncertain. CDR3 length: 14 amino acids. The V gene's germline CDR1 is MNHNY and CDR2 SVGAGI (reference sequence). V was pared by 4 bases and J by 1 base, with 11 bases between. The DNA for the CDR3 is TGTGCCAGCAGTTCACCTGGGAAGTCCTACGAGCAGTACTTC. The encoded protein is CASSSPGKSYEQYF.

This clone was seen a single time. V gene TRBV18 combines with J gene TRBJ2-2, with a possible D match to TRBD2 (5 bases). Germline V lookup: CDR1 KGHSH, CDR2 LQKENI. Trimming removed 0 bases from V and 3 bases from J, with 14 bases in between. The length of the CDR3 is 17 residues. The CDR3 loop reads CASSPPNRAGDTGELFF. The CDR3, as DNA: TGTGCCAGCTCACCACCGAATCGGGCGGGTGACACCGGGGAGCTGTTTTTT.